This T cell receptor beta chain was retrieved from a study of T-cell reconstitution after alpha-beta-depleted transplantation in children. From germline, CDR1 is MNHNS and CDR2 SASEGT. The CDR3 runs to 16 residues. V was clipped by 5 bases and J by 0 bases; unmatched bases: 9. The authors prepared the TCRbeta library with unique molecular identifiers. Using its own MiXCR run on the PCR reads, TCRdb lists one record per CDR3 protein. The table includes roughly 200,000 distinct CDR3 sequences, about 9.5% detected once. This chain uses TRBV6-1 with TRBJ1-1; 7 bases align to TRBD1. Material: PBMCs from the stem cell graft donor, obtained from the stem cell graft. This TCR derives from a human donor who donated a stem cell graft to a child with acute lymphoblastic leukemia. CDR3 DNA: TGTGCCAGCAGTAAGAGACGGGACAGCCTGAACACTGAAGCTTTCTTT. It codes for CASSKRRDSLNTEAFF.